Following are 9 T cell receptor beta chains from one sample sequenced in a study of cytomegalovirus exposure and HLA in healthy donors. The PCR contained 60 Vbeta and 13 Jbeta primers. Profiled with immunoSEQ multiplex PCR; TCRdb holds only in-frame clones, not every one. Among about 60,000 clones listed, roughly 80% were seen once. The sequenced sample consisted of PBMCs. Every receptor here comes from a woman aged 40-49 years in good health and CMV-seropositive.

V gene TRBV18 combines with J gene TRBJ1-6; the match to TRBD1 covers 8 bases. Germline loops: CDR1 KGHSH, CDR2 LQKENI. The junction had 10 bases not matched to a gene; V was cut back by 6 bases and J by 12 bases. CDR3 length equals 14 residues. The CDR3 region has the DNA TGTGCCAGCTCCCGTTCCGCAGGGGGCTTACCCCTCCACTTT. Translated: CASSRSAGGLPLHF.

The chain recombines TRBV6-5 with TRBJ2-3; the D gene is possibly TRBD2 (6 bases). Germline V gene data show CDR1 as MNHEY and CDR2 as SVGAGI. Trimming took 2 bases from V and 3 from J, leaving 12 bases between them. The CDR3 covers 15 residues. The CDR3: CASSYVGGLTDTQYF. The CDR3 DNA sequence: TGTGCCAGCAGTTACGTCGGGGGTTTGACAGATACGCAGTATTTT.

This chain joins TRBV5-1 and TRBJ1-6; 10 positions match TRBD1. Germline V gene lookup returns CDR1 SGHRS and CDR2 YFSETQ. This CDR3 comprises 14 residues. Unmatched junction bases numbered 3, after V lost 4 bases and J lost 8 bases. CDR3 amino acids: CASSTGTGDSPLHF. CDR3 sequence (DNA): TGCGCCAGCAGCACCGGGACAGGGGATTCACCCCTCCACTTT.

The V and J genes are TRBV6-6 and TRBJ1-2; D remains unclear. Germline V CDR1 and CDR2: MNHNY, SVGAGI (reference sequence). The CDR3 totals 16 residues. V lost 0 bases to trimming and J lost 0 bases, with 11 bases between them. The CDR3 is CASSYSKQPANYGYTF. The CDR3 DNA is TGTGCCAGCAGTTACTCGAAACAGCCAGCTAACTATGGCTACACCTTC.

CDR3: CASSVQGDNGYTF. In DNA, the CDR3 is TGCGCCAGCAGCGTACAGGGGGACAATGGCTACACCTTC. The V call is TRBV5-1, the J call TRBJ1-2; 8 bases are shared with TRBD1. This CDR3 contains 13 residues. The J segment lost 6 bases and the V segment lost 4 bases, leaving 5 bases of the junction unmatched. The germline V gene has CDR1 SGHRS and CDR2 YFSETQ.

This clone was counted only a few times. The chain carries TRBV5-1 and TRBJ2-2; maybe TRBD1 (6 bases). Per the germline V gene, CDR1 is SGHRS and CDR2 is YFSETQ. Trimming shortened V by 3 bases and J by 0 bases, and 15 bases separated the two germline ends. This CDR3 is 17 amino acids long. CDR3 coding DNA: TGCGCCAGCAGCTCGGATACGGGACACGCGAACACCGGGGAGCTGTTTTTT. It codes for CASSSDTGHANTGELFF.

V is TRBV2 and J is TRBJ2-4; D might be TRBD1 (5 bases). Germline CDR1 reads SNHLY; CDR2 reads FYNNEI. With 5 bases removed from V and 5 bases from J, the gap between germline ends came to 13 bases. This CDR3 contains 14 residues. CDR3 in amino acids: CASSPRQMENIQYF. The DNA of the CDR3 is TGTGCCAGCAGTCCCCGACAGATGGAAAACATTCAGTACTTC.

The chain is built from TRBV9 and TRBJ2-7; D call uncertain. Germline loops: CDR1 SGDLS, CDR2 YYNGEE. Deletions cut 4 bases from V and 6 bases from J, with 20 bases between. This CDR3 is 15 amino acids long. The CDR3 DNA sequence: TGTGCCAGCAGCCCCGGTTTGATCGTCCGGAGCGAGCAGTACTTC. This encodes CASSPGLIVRSEQYF.

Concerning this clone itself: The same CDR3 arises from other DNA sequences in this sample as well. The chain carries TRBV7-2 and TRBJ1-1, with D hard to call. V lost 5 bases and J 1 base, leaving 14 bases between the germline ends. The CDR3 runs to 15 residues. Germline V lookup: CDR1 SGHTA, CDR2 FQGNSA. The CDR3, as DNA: TGTGCCAGCAGCCCAAGGAGGGCTTCGAACACTGAAGCTTTCTTT. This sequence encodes CASSPRRASNTEAFF.